The TCR beta chain described here comes from a study of chemoradiotherapy in HPV16-positive cancers. V was clipped by 6 bases and J by 2 bases; unmatched bases: 4. Per germline, CDR1 SNHLY and CDR2 FYNNEI. This CDR3 has 15 residues. Here immunoSEQ multiplex PCR was the method, and the copy in TCRdb shows in-frame clones only, minus some. The data hold 7,700 or so clones, with about 67% observed a single time. Sampling was carried out from a patient who underwent chemoradiotherapy. V and J are TRBV2 and TRBJ1-5, with TRBD1 identical over 10 bases. The sequence derives from a human donor with HPV-associated anogenital cancer. The CDR3 is CASRDRGPGNQPQHF. The DNA of the CDR3 is TGTGCCAGCAGAGACAGGGGGCCTGGCAATCAGCCCCAGCATTTT.